These T cell receptor beta chains were read from a single sample in a study of CD8 T cells in ankylosing spondylitis. TCRdb redid the calling of the 5' RACE reads with MiXCR, one entry per CDR3 protein. The repertoire has 750,000 to 850,000 distinct CDR3 sequences, 12% of them found once; the top ten carry approximately 0.46%. Material for sequencing was blood, either unsorted or a sorted T cell fraction (not recorded which). These receptors all come from a male donor with ankylosing spondylitis. The CDR3 runs from the conserved cysteine through the conserved F or W. The D gene is left open where the match is weak. Size is omitted from some rows. Given values are once, few, many or a class for expanded clones.

J gene: TRBJ1-2; clone size: few; D gene: TRBD1; V gene: TRBV7-8; CDR3 DNA: TGTGCCAGCAGCTTTGGGACAGCCTATGGCTACACCTTC; CDR3 protein: CASSFGTAYGYTF
J gene: TRBJ2-2; clone size: NA; D gene: NA; V gene: TRBV6-1; CDR3 DNA: TGTGCCAGCAGCGGCAGACTAGGGCCAGATACCGGGGAGCTGTTTTTT; CDR3 protein: CASSGRLGPDTGELFF
J gene: TRBJ2-3; clone size: NA; D gene: NA; V gene: TRBV20-1; CDR3 DNA: TGCAGTGCTAGAGATCCCGGGACACCTTCTAGCCTTACGCAGTATTTT; CDR3 protein: CSARDPGTPSSLTQYF
J gene: TRBJ1-5; clone size: few; D gene: NA; V gene: TRBV12-3/TRBV12-4; CDR3 DNA: TGTGCCAGCAACAGACAGTGGGGATCGCCCCAGCATTTT; CDR3 protein: CASNRQWGSPQHF
J gene: TRBJ2-5; clone size: NA; D gene: TRBD1; V gene: TRBV5-1; CDR3 DNA: TGCGCCAGCAGACCAACAGGGGGCGGAGAGACCCAGTACTTC; CDR3 protein: CASRPTGGGETQYF
J gene: TRBJ2-7; clone size: few; D gene: NA; V gene: TRBV15; CDR3 DNA: TGTGCCACCAGCGACCGCAGGAGATTCTCCTACGAGCAGTACTTC; CDR3 protein: CATSDRRRFSYEQYF
J gene: TRBJ1-1; clone size: NA; D gene: NA; V gene: TRBV5-5; CDR3 DNA: TGTGCCAGCAGCCTACGGACGGTAACCGGTGGCACTGAAGCTTTCTTT; CDR3 protein: CASSLRTVTGGTEAFF
J gene: TRBJ2-3; clone size: NA; D gene: TRBD2; V gene: TRBV6-5; CDR3 DNA: TGTGCCAGCAGTTCCGGGACTACCGGCGATACGCAGTATTTT; CDR3 protein: CASSSGTTGDTQYF
J gene: TRBJ1-2; clone size: many; D gene: NA; V gene: TRBV28; CDR3 DNA: TGTGCCAGCAGTCTCGTTTGGGGATATGGCTACACCTTC; CDR3 protein: CASSLVWGYGYTF
J gene: TRBJ2-1; clone size: many; D gene: NA; V gene: TRBV7-8; CDR3 DNA: TGTGCCAGCAGCTCAAGACGGAGGGTTCGGGGCTCCTACAATGAGCAGTTCTTC; CDR3 protein: CASSSRRRVRGSYNEQFF
J gene: TRBJ1-1; clone size: many; D gene: TRBD1; V gene: TRBV25-1; CDR3 DNA: TGTGCCAGCAGTACACGGACAGGGGGTTGGTTTGACACTGAAGCTTTCTTT; CDR3 protein: CASSTRTGGWFDTEAFF
J gene: TRBJ2-7; clone size: NA; D gene: TRBD2; V gene: TRBV12-3/TRBV12-4; CDR3 DNA: TGTGCCAGCACCACAGAGGCTAGCGGGACCGAGCAGTACTTC; CDR3 protein: CASTTEASGTEQYF
J gene: TRBJ1-4; clone size: NA; D gene: TRBD1; V gene: TRBV6-1; CDR3 DNA: TGTGCCAGCAGAGTTTCGTCCGGGACAGGGAACGAAAAACTGTTTTTT; CDR3 protein: CASRVSSGTGNEKLFF
J gene: TRBJ2-5; clone size: NA; D gene: TRBD2; V gene: TRBV7-9; CDR3 DNA: TGTGCCACCCCTCGGGGCGGGACTAGCCAAGAGACCCAGTACTTC; CDR3 protein: CATPRGGTSQETQYF
J gene: TRBJ1-2; clone size: few; D gene: NA; V gene: TRBV6-1; CDR3 DNA: TGTGCCAGCAGTGTGACACAGGGAGACTATGGCTACACCTTC; CDR3 protein: CASSVTQGDYGYTF
J gene: TRBJ2-5; clone size: NA; D gene: NA; V gene: TRBV7-8; CDR3 DNA: TGTGCCAGCACCAGGACGGGGAGAGAGACCCAGTACTTC; CDR3 protein: CASTRTGRETQYF
J gene: TRBJ1-2; clone size: NA; D gene: TRBD1; V gene: TRBV30; CDR3 DNA: TGTGCCTGGTCCTTCGGACAGGGAGGGATATATGGAGGCTACACCTTC; CDR3 protein: CAWSFGQGGIYGGYTF
J gene: TRBJ2-7; clone size: NA; D gene: NA; V gene: TRBV7-2; CDR3 DNA: TGTGCCAGCAGCTTAGCCCACGGGGTGTACGAGCAGTACTTC; CDR3 protein: CASSLAHGVYEQYF
J gene: TRBJ2-7; clone size: NA; D gene: TRBD1; V gene: TRBV5-1; CDR3 DNA: TGCGCCAGCAGCCCCATGGGGCAGGGGGTTACGTACGAGCAGTACTTC; CDR3 protein: CASSPMGQGVTYEQYF
J gene: TRBJ2-1; clone size: NA; D gene: TRBD2; V gene: TRBV28; CDR3 DNA: TGTGCCAGCAGTTTTTTAGCGGGCAATGAGCAGTTCTTC; CDR3 protein: CASSFLAGNEQFF
J gene: TRBJ1-2; clone size: NA; D gene: TRBD1; V gene: TRBV20-1; CDR3 DNA: TGCAGTGCGGCTCATACAGGGGGCGCGAATGGCTACACCTTC; CDR3 protein: CSAAHTGGANGYTF
J gene: TRBJ2-7; clone size: NA; D gene: TRBD1; V gene: TRBV4-3; CDR3 DNA: TGCGCCAGCAGCCAAGAGGAGTACCGGGACAGGGGTGAGGTGCAGTACTTC; CDR3 protein: CASSQEEYRDRGEVQYF
J gene: TRBJ2-2; clone size: few; D gene: NA; V gene: TRBV28; CDR3 DNA: TGTGCCAGCAGCCCAGGGGCCCTTCTGGGCACCGGGGAGCTGTTTTTT; CDR3 protein: CASSPGALLGTGELFF
J gene: TRBJ2-7; clone size: NA; D gene: TRBD2; V gene: TRBV20-1; CDR3 DNA: TGCAGTGCTAGAGATTCCCAGCGGGAGCAATACGAGCAGTACTTC; CDR3 protein: CSARDSQREQYEQYF
J gene: TRBJ2-1; clone size: NA; D gene: NA; V gene: TRBV24-1; CDR3 DNA: TGTGCCACCAGTCTCGGGGGCTCCCCCAAGGGCAACAATGAGCAGTTCTTC; CDR3 protein: CATSLGGSPKGNNEQFF
J gene: TRBJ2-7; clone size: NA; D gene: TRBD2; V gene: TRBV27; CDR3 DNA: TGTGCCAGCAGCCGCGGGACTAGCGGCCCCTACGAGCAGTACTTC; CDR3 protein: CASSRGTSGPYEQYF
J gene: TRBJ2-7; clone size: many; D gene: NA; V gene: TRBV7-2; CDR3 DNA: TGTGCCAGCAGCTCCCTATCCCGCTACGAGCAGTACTTC; CDR3 protein: CASSSLSRYEQYF
J gene: TRBJ2-5; clone size: NA; D gene: NA; V gene: TRBV9; CDR3 DNA: TGTGCCAGCAGCGTCGGACCCGAGCGGGAGACCCAGTACTTC; CDR3 protein: CASSVGPERETQYF
J gene: TRBJ2-7; clone size: NA; D gene: NA; V gene: TRBV28; CDR3 DNA: TGTGCCAGCACCGTGGGCACCCGCTCCTACGAGCAGTACTTC; CDR3 protein: CASTVGTRSYEQYF
J gene: TRBJ1-2; clone size: NA; D gene: NA; V gene: TRBV5-6; CDR3 DNA: TGTGCCAGCAGCTTGGGGTTGGCAAGGAATAACTATGGCTACACCTTC; CDR3 protein: CASSLGLARNNYGYTF
J gene: TRBJ2-3; clone size: NA; D gene: NA; V gene: TRBV4-3; CDR3 DNA: TGCGCCAGCAGCCCGGGTTGGAATACGCAGTATTTT; CDR3 protein: CASSPGWNTQYF
J gene: TRBJ2-7; clone size: NA; D gene: NA; V gene: TRBV11-1; CDR3 DNA: TGTGCCAGCAGCTTAGCTTACCCCATGAGCTACGAGCAGTACTTC; CDR3 protein: CASSLAYPMSYEQYF